This note documents a single T cell receptor beta chain sequence. TCRdb re-called the 5' RACE reads and gives one entry per CDR3 protein, without DNA. This table holds roughly 350,000 distinct CDR3 sequences. The sample is drawn from a study of T cells expressing NK-cell markers. Sequencing input: blood T cells: a sorted CD56 or NKG2C T cell subset, CD4+ or CD8+ T cells, or bulk PBMC T cells (not recorded which). The TCR originated in a man between 18 and 69 years old in good health.

CDR3 protein: CASSSRDRGRYEQYF. The chain has TRBV12-3 or TRBV12-4 and TRBJ2-7; TCRdb indicates TRBD1, and absent DNA this call remains unverified. This CDR3 spans 15 amino acids.